This T cell receptor beta chain was identified in a study of T cell repertoires in cytomegalovirus infection (dated by TCRdb to between 2019 and 2020). Broadly, across the study: Donor HLA type was relevant to the analysis, because carriage of CMV infection together with the matching HLA type was indicated by public TCR beta signatures.

What the research found in general, with its limitations: The ex vivo response was dominated by HLA-C-restricted CMV-specific TCR beta clonotypes, and the single most frequent clonotype in two of eight donors was supplied by these HLA-C-restricted clonotypes. In both this cohort and an independent roughly 350-donor cohort, the cumulative frequency of public TCR beta family members distinguished carriers of CMV infection plus the relevant HLA type.

The sample holds many counts of this clonotype. What antigen it recognizes has not been identified. No base qualities exist here, and no much larger clone lies one base off it. The reads were generated on an Illumina HiSeq 1500. Through fastp at Q25 and MiXCR, TCRdb rebuilt clones from the public reads, retaining in-frame beta chains. Under each unique CDR3 protein, matching rows form one entry showing the most common genes and DNA. This sample is represented by 400,000 to 550,000 distinct CDR3 sequences; about 11% of them were singletons. The top ten clones comprise approximately 10% of the sample. This clonotype was obtained from a human donor in good health (CMV status not recorded). Some clones in this sample may be carry-over from other donors' samples. The sequencing input was PBMCs.

The CDR3 protein: CASSLAGQGVDEQYF. Read as DNA, the sequence is TGCGCCAGCAGCTTGGCCGGGCAGGGAGTTGACGAGCAGTACTTC. The chain links TRBV5-1 with TRBJ2-7; the D call is tentative, TRBD1 or TRBD2, as each matches 5 bases. The cysteine opens and the phenylalanine closes a CDR3 of 15 amino acids. Kept here is only the CDR3 DNA, which spans 45 bases and is read in frame from base 1. For CDR1 and CDR2, the germline V gene lists SGHRS and YFSETQ. At the junction V is shortened by 0 bases and J by 5 bases, with 15 bases in between. Outside the CDR3, residues come from the reference TRBV5-1 and TRBJ2-7 proteins, so the full variable domain is: KAGVTQTPRYLIKTRGQQVTLSCSPISGHRSVSWYQQTPGQGLQFLFEYFSETQRNKGNFPGRFSGRQFSNSRSEMNVSTLELGDSALYLCASSLAGQGVDEQYFGPGTRLTVT.